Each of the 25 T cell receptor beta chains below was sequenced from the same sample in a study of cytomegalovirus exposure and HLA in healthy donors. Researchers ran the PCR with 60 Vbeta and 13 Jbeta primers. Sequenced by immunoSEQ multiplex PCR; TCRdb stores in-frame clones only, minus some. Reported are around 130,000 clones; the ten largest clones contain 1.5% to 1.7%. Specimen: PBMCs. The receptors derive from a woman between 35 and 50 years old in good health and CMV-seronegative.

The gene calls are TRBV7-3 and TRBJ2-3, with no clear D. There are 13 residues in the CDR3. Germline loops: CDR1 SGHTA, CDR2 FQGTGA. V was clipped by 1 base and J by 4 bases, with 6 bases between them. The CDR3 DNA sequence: TGTGCCAGCAGCTTAAGCAGTGCAGATACGCAGTATTTT. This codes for CASSLSSADTQYF. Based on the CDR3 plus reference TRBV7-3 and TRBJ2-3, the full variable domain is GAGVSQTPSNKVTEKGKYVELRCDPISGHTALYWYRQSLGQGPEFLIYFQGTGAADDSGLPNDRFFAVRPEGSVSTLKIQRTERGDSAVYLCASSLSSADTQYFGPGTRLTVL.

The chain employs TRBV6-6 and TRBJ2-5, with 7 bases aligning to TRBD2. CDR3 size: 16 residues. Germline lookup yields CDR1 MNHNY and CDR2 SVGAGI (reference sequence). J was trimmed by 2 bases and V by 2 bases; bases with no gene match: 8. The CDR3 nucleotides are TGTGCCAGCAGTTACGGAATGAGCGGGGTTCAAGAGACCCAGTACTTC. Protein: CASSYGMSGVQETQYF.

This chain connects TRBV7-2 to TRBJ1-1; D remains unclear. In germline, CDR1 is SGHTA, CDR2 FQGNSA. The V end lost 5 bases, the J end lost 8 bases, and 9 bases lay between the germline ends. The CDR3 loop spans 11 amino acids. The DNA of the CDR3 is TGTGCCAGCAGCCTCCGGTTGGAAGCTTTCTTT. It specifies CASSLRLEAFF.

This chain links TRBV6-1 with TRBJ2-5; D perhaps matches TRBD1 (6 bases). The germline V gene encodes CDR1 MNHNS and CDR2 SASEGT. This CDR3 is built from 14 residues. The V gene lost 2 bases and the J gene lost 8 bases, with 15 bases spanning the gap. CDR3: CASSEIDRMGTQYF. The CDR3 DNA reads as TGTGCCAGCAGTGAAATCGACAGGATGGGAACCCAGTACTTC.

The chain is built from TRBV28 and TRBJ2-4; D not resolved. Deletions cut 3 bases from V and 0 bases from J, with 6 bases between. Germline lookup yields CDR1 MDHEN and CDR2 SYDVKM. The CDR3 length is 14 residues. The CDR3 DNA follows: TGTGCCAGCAGTTTTCAATCAGCCAAAAACATTCAGTACTTC. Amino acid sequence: CASSFQSAKNIQYF.

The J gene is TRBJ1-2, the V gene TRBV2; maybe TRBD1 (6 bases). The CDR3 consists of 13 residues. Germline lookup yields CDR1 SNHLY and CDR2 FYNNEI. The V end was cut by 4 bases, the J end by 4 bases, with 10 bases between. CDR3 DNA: TGTGCCAGCAGTGTACAGGGTGCCTATGGCTACACCTTC. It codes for CASSVQGAYGYTF.

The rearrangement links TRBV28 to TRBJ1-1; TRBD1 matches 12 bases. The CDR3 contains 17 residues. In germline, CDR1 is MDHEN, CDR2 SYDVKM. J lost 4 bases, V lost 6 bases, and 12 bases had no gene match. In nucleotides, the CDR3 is TGTGCCAGCAGCAACCCCCGGGACAGGGGGCACGGCACTGAAGCTTTCTTT. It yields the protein CASSNPRDRGHGTEAFF.

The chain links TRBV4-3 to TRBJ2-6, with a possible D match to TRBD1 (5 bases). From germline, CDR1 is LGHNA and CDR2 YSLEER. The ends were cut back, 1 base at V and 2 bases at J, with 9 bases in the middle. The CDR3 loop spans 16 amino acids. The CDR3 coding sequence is TGCGCCAGCAGCCAAGTACCAGGGACTGGGGCCAACGTCCTGACTTTC. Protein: CASSQVPGTGANVLTF.

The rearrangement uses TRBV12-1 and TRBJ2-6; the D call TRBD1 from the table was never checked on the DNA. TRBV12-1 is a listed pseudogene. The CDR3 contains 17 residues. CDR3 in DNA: TGTGCCAGCAGCTTTGGCGACAGGGGGGCTGGGGCCAACGTCCTGACTTTC. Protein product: CASSFGDRGAGANVLTF.

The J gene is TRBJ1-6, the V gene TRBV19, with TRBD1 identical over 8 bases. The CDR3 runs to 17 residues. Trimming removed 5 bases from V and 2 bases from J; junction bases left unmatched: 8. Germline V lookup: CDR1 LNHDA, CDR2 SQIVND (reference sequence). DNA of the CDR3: TGTGCCAGTAGTGCACCGGGACAGGTCACCTATAATTCACCCCTCCACTTT. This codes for CASSAPGQVTYNSPLHF.

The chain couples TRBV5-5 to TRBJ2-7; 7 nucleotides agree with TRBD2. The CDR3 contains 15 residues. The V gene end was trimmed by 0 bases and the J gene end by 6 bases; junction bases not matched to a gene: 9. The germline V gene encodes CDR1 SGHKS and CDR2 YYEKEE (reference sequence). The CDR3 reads CASSLAFVTSLEQYV. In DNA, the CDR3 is TGTGCCAGCAGCTTGGCCTTTGTGACTAGCCTCGAGCAGTACGTC.

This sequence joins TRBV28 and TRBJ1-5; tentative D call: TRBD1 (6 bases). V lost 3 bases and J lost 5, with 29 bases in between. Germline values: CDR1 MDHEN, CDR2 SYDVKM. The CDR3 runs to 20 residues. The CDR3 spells CASSFPPRQGTPGWDQPQHF. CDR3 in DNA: TGTGCCAGCAGTTTTCCCCCGAGGCAGGGGACCCCTGGTTGGGATCAGCCCCAGCATTTT.

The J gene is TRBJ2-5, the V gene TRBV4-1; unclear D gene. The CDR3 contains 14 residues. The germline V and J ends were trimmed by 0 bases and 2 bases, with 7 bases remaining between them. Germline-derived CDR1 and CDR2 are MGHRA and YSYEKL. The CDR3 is CASSQDGLQETQYF. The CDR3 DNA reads TGCGCCAGCAGCCAAGATGGGCTGCAAGAGACCCAGTACTTC.

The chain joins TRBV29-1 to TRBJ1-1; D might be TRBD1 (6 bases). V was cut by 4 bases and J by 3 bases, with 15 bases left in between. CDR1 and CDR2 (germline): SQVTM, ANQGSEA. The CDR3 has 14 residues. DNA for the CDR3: TGCAGCGTTGCAGACAGGTCTGGTGACACTGAAGCTTTCTTT. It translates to CSVADRSGDTEAFF.

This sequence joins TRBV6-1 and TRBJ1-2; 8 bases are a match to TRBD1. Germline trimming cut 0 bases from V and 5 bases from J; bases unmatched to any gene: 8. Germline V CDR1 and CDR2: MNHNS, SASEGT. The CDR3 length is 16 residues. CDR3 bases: TGTGCCAGCAGTGAAGCGGCAGGGGGCCGAGGGTATGGCTACACCTTC. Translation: CASSEAAGGRGYGYTF.

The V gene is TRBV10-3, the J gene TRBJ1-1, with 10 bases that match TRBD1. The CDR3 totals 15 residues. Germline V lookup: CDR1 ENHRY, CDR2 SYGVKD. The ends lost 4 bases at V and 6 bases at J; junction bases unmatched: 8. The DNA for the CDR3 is TGTGCCATCAGTGCGAAGGACAGGGGGAGGTCTGAAGCTTTCTTT. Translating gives CAISAKDRGRSEAFF.

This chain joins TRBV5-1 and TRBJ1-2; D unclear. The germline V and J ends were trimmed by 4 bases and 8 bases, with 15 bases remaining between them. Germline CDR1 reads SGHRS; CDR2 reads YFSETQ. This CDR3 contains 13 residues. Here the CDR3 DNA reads TGCGCCAGCAGCGATCGCATTGGAGAGGGCTACACCTTC. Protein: CASSDRIGEGYTF.

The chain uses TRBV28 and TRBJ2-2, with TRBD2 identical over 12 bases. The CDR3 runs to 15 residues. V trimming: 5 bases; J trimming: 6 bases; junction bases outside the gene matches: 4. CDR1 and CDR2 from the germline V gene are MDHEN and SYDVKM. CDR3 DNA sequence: TGTGCCAGCAGTCCTAGCGGGGGGGGCGCCGGGGAGCTGTTTTTT. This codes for CASSPSGGGAGELFF. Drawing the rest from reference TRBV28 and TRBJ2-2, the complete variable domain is DVKVTQSSRYLVKRTGEKVFLECVQDMDHENMFWYRQDPGLGLRLIYFSYDVKMKEKGDIPEGYSVSREKKERFSLILESASTNQTSMYLCASSPSGGGAGELFFGEGSRLTVL.

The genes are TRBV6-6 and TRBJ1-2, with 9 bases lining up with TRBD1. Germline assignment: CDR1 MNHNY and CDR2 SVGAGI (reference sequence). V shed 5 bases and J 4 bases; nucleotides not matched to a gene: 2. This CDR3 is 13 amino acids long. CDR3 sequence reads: CASSQTGGYGYTF. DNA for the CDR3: TGTGCCAGCAGTCAGACAGGGGGCTATGGCTACACCTTC.

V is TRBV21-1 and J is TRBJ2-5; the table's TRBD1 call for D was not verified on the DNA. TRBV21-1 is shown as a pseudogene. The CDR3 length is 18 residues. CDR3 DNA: TGTGCCAGCAGCAAAGCGGACAGGTCAGGGTACTACCAAGAGACCCAGTACTTC. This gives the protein CASSKADRSGYYQETQYF.

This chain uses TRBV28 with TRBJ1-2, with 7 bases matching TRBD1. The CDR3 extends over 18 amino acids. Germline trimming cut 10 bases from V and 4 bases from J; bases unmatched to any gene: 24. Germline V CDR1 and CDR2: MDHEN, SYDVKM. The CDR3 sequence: CATTPPSGTATTLYGYTF. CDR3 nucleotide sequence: TGTGCCACCACCCCACCCTCCGGGACAGCTACAACTCTCTATGGCTACACCTTC.

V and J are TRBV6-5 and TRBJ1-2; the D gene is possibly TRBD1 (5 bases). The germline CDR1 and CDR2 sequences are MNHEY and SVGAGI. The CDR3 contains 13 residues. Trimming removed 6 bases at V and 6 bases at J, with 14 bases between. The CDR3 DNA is TGTGCCAGCAGGCAGGGCGATGTCAATGGCTACACCTTC. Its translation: CASRQGDVNGYTF.

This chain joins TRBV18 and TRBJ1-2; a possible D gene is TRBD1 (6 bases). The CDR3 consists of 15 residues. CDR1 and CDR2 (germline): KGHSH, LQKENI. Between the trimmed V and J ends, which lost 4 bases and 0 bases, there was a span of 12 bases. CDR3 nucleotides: TGTGCCAGCTCACTAAACACAGGGACTAACTATGGCTACACCTTC. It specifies CASSLNTGTNYGYTF.

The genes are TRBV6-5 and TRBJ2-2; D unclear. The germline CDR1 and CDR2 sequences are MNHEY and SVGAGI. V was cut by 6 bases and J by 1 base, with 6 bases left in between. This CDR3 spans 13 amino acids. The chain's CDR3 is CASSLLNTGELFF. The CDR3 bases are TGTGCCAGCAGCCTTCTGAACACCGGGGAGCTGTTTTTT.

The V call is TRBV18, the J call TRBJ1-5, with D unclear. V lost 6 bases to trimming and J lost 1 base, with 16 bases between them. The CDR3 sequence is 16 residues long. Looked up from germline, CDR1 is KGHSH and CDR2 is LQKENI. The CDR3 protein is CASSDAGSLSNQPQHF. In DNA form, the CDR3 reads TGTGCCAGCTCCGACGCCGGGAGCTTGAGCAATCAGCCCCAGCATTTT. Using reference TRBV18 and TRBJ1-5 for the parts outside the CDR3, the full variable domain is NAGVMQNPRHLVRRRGQEARLRCSPMKGHSHVYWYRQLPEEGLKFMVYLQKENIIDESGMPKERFSAEFPKEGPSILRIQQVVRGDSAAYFCASSDAGSLSNQPQHFGDGTRLSIL.